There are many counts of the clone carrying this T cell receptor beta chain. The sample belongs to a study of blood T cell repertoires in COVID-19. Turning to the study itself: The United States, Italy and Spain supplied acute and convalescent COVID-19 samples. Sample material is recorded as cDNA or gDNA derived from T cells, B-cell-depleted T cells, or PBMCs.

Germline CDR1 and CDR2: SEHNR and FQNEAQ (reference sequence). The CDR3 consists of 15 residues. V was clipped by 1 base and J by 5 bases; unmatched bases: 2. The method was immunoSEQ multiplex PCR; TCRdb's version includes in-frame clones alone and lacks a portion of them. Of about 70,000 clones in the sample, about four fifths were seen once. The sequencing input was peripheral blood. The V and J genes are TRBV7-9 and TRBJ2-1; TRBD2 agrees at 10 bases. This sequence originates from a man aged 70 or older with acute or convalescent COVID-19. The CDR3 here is CASSLVGLADNEQFF. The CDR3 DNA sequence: TGTGCCAGCAGCTTAGTAGGACTAGCGGACAATGAGCAGTTCTTC.